The 8 T cell receptor beta chains listed next were all sequenced from one sample in a study of blood T cell repertoires in COVID-19. TCRdb's table, derived via immunoSEQ multiplex PCR, lists solely in-frame clones and lacks some. Here the sample spans 56,000 or so clones, 65% to 90% being singletons. The sample comprised peripheral blood. The receptors were sampled from a human donor in a cohort sampled during active COVID-19.

The chain joins TRBV28 to TRBJ2-1; 9 nucleotides match TRBD1. This CDR3 comprises 15 residues. The V segment lost 5 bases and the J segment 6 bases; nucleotides outside the gene matches: 8. The germline V gene has CDR1 MDHEN and CDR2 SYDVKM. CDR3 amino acids: CASSLGTGFPNEQFF. The CDR3 DNA follows: TGTGCCAGCAGTCTTGGGACAGGGTTTCCCAATGAGCAGTTCTTC.

V gene TRBV5-1 combines with J gene TRBJ2-3; D is unclear. V lost 4 bases, J lost 4 bases, and 10 bases lay in between. CDR3 length equals 13 residues. CDR1 SGHRS and CDR2 YFSETQ come from the germline V gene. Written as DNA, the CDR3 is TGCGCCAGCAGCAACGCTGGAGCAGATACGCAGTATTTT. Translated: CASSNAGADTQYF.

The V gene is TRBV7-2, the J gene TRBJ2-2; the match to TRBD1 covers 9 bases. This CDR3 comprises 14 residues. The germline V gene encodes CDR1 SGHTA and CDR2 FQGNSA. The trim removed 5 bases at V and 4 bases at J, leaving 2 bases unmatched. The CDR3 is CASSDRGGTGELFF. CDR3 DNA sequence: TGTGCCAGCAGCGACAGGGGGGGCACCGGGGAGCTGTTTTTT.

The rearrangement joins TRBV6-5 to TRBJ1-2; TRBD1 is a possible D gene (6 bases). CDR1 is MNHEY and CDR2 is SVGAGI in the germline V gene. V lost 4 bases to trimming and J lost 4 bases, with 10 bases between them. The CDR3 runs to 13 residues. The CDR3 DNA sequence: TGTGCCAGCAGTTCGGACAGCATCTATGGCTACACCTTC. Amino acid sequence: CASSSDSIYGYTF.

This clone showed up just once. This chain links TRBV4-1 with TRBJ2-7; 12 nucleotides agree with TRBD2. J lost 0 bases, V lost 4 bases, and 7 bases had no gene match. CDR3 length: 17 residues. Germline CDR1 reads MGHRA; CDR2 reads YSYEKL. The DNA of the CDR3 is TGCGCCAGCAGCCTCCGGACTAGCGGGACACTCTCCTACGAGCAGTACTTC. Amino acids: CASSLRTSGTLSYEQYF.

This chain links TRBV18 with TRBJ2-7; D is unresolved. The CDR3 has 13 amino acids. Trimming removed 1 base at V and 0 bases at J, with 4 bases between. The germline V gene has CDR1 KGHSH and CDR2 LQKENI. CDR3 region: CASSPQSSYEQYF. The CDR3, as DNA: TGTGCCAGCTCACCACAGAGCTCCTACGAGCAGTACTTC.

This chain connects TRBV3-1 (or the pseudogene TRBV3-2) to TRBJ1-2; D not resolved. CDR1 is LGHDT, CDR2 YNNKEL, per germline (reference sequence). This CDR3 contains 13 residues. V lost 4 bases to trimming and J lost 3 bases, with 9 bases between them. CDR3 coding DNA: TGTGCCAGCAGCCCTACCATCGACTATGGCTACACCTTC. It encodes CASSPTIDYGYTF.

V and J are TRBV2 and TRBJ1-1; 8 nucleotides align to TRBD1. This CDR3 is 15 amino acids long. The germline gives CDR1 SNHLY, CDR2 FYNNEI. V lost 3 bases, J lost 1 base, and 4 bases stayed unmatched. CDR3 loop: CASSEFQGANTEAFF. In DNA form, the CDR3 reads TGTGCCAGCAGTGAGTTCCAGGGGGCGAACACTGAAGCTTTCTTT.